This TCR beta chain emerged from a study of T cell responses to AZD1222 COVID-19 vaccine. As concerns this clone: Its specificity is unknown.

V was pared by 6 bases and J by 0 bases, with 9 bases between. This CDR3 spans 14 amino acids. The germline CDR1 and CDR2 sequences are KGHSH and LQKENI. TCRdb's copy holds only in-frame clones and misses some; the assay was immunoSEQ multiplex PCR. The repertoire consists of about 130,000 clones, with 70% to 90% occurring once and the leading ten covering under 9.5%. Overall study results and limits: Repertoire sampling happened only post peak T cell response. Spike-spanning, vaccine-associated CD4 TCRs were dominant at 160-218 and 743-854. Donors in the cohort were predominantly white British and more often female, and clonal diversity was possibly underestimated.

The chain uses TRBV18 and TRBJ1-3; the D is unclear. This specimen was peripheral blood, taken on day 0 of AZD1222 vaccination. This receptor was obtained from an adult in good health. The CDR3: CASSATASGNTIYF. In DNA, the CDR3 is TGTGCCAGCTCGGCAACAGCCTCTGGAAACACCATATATTTT.